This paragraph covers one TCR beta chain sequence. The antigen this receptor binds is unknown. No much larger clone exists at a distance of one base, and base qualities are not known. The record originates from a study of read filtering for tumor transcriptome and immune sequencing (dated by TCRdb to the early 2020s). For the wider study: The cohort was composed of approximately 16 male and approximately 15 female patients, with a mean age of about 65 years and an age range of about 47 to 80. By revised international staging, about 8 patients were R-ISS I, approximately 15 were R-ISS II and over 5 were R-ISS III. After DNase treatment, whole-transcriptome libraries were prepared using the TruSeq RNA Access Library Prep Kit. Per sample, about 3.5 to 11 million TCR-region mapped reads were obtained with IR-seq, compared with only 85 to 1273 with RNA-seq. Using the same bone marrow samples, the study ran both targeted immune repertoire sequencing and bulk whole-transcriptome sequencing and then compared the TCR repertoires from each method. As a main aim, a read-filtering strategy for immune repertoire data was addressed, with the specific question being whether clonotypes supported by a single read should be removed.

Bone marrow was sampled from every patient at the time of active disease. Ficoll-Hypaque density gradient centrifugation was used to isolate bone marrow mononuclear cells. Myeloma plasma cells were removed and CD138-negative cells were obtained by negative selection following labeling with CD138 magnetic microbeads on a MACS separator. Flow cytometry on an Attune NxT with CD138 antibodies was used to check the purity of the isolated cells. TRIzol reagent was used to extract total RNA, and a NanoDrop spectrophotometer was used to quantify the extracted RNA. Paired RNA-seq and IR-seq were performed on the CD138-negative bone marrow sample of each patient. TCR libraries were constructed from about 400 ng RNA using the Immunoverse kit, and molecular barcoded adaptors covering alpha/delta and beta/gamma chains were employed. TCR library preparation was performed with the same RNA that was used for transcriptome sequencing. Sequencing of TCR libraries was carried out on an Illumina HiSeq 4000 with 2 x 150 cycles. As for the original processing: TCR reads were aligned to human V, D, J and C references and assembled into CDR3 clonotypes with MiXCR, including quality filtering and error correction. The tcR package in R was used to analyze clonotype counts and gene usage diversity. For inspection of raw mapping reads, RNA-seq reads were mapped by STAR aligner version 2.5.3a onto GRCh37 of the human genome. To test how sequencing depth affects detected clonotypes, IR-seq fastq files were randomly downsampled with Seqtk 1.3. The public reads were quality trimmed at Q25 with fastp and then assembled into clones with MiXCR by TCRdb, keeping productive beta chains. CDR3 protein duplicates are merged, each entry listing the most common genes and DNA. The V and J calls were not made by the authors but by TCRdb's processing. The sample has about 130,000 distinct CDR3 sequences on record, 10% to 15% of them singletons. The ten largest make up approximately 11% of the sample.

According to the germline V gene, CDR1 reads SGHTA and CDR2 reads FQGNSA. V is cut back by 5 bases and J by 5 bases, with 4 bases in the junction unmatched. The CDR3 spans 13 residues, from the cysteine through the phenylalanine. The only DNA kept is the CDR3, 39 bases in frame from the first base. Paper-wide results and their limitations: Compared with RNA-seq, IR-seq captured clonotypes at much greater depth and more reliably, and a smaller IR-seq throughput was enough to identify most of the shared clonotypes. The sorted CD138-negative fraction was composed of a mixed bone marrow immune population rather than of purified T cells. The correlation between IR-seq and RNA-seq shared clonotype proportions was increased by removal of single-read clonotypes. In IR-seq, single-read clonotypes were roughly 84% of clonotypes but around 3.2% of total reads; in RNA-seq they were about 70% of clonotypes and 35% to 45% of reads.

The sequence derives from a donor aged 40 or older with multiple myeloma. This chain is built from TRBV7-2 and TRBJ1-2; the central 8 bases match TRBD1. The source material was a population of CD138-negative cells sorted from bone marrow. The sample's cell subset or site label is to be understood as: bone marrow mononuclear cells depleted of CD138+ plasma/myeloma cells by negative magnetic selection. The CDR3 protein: CASSAGQGYGYTF. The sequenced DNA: TGTGCCAGCAGCGCAGGACAGGGTTATGGCTACACCTTC.